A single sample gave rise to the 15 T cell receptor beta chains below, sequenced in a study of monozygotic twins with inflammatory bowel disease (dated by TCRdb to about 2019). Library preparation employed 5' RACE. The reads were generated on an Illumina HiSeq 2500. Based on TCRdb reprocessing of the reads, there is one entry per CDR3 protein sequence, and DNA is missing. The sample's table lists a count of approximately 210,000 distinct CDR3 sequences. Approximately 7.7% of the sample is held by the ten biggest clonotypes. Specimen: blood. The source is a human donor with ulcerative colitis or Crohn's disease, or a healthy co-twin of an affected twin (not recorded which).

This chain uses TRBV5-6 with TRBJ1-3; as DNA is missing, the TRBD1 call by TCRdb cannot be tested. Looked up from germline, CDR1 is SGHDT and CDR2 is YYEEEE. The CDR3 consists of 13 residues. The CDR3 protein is CASGRTPGNTIYF.

The chain's CDR3 is CASSFSEDSGANVLTF. The rearrangement links TRBV5-4 to TRBJ2-6. The CDR3 covers 16 residues. Per germline, CDR1 SGHNT and CDR2 YYREEE (reference sequence).

The CDR3 is CSVFINTEAFF. The chain carries TRBV29-1 and TRBJ1-1. Germline V gene lookup returns CDR1 SQVTM and CDR2 ANQGSEA. The length of the CDR3 is 11 residues.

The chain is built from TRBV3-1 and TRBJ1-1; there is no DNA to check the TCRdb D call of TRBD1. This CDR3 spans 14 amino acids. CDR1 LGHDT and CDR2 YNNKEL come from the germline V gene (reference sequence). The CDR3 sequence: CASSPKQANTEAFF. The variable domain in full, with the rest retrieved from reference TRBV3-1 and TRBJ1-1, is DTAVSQTPKYLVTQMGNDKSIKCEQNLGHDTMYWYKQDSKKFLKIMFSYNNKELIINETVPNRFSPKSPDKAHLNLHINSLELGDSAVYFCASSPKQANTEAFFGQGTRLTVV.

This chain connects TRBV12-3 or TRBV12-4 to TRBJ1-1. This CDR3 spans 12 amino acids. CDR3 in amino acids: CASRVLNTEAFF.

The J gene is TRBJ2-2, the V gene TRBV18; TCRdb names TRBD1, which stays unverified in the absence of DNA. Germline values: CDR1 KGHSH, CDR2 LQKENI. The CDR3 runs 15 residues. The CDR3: CASSPYTGVTGELFF.

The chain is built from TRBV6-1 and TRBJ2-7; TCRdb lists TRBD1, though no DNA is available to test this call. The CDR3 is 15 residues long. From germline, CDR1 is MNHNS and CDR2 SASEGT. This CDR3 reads CASTPRLGRSYEQYF.

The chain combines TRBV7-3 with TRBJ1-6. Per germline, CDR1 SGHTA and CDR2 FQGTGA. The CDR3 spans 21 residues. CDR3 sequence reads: CASSLRPGVQPSRLYNSPLHF. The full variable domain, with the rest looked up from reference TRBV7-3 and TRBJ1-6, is GAGVSQTPSNKVTEKGKYVELRCDPISGHTALYWYRQSLGQGPEFLIYFQGTGAADDSGLPNDRFFAVRPEGSVSTLKIQRTERGDSAVYLCASSLRPGVQPSRLYNSPLHFGNGTRLTVT.

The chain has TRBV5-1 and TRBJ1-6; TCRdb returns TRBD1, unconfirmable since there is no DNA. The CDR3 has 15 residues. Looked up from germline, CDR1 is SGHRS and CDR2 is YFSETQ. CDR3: CASSLRGTGSSPLHF.

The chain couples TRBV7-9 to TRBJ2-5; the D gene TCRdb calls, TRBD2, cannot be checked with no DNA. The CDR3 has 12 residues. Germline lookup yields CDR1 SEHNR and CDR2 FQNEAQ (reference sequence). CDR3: CASLGLQETQYF.

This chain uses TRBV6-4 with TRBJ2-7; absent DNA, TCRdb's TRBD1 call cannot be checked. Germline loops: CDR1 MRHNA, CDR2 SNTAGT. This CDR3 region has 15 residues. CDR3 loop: CASSARQGIPTEQYF.

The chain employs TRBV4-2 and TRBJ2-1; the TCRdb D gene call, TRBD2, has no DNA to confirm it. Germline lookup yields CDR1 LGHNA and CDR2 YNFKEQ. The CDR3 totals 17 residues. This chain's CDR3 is CASSQGELAGSHNEQFF.

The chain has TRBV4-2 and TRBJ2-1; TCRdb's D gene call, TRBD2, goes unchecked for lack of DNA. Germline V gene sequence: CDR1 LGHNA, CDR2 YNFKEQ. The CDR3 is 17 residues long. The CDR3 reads CASSHDSGLAGYNEQFF.

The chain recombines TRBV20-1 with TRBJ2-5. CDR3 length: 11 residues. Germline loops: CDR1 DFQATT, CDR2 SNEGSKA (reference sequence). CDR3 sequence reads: CSAGSTETQYF.

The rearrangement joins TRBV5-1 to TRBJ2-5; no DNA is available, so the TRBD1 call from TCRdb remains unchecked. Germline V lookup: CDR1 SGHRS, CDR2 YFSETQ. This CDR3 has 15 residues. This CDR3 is CASSSGSFGEETQYF.